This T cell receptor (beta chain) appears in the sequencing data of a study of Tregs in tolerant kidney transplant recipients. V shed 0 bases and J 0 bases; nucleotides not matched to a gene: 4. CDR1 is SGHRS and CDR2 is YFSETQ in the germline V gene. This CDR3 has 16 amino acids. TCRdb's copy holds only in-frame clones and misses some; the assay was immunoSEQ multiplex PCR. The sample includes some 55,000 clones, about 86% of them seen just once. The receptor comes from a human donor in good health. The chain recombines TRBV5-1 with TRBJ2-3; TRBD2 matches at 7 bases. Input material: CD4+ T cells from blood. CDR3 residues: CASSLVAGVSTDTQYF. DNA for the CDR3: TGCGCCAGCAGCTTGGTGGCGGGAGTAAGCACAGATACGCAGTATTTT.